The following is a T cell receptor beta chain sequence with its context. Its target is not known. The data were obtained in a study of cytomegalovirus exposure and HLA in healthy donors. General study points: The listing of roughly 160 TCR beta chains classed them as cytomegalovirus-associated. In a later analysis, an Asian-associated ancestry cluster reportedly showed fewer N-insertions than the roughly 700-donor mean.

Primers for the PCR totalled 60 Vbeta and 13 Jbeta. The protocol was immunoSEQ multiplex PCR, while the TCRdb copy is restricted to in-frame clones and leaves out a portion. Its table lists about 130,000 clones. The CDR3 consists of 15 residues. Germline loops: CDR1 SGHAT, CDR2 FQNNGV. Trimming cost V 3 bases and J 1 base; bases outside gene matches: 2. This rearrangement joins TRBV11-2 to TRBJ2-7, with 11 bases that match TRBD2. This receptor was identified in a woman in her thirties or forties in good health and CMV-seropositive. Material: PBMCs. The CDR3 nucleotides are TGTGCCAGCAGCTTTACTAGCGGGAGTTCCTACGAGCAGTACTTC. This codes for CASSFTSGSSYEQYF. The whole variable domain, remainder taken from reference TRBV11-2 and TRBJ2-7, is EAGVAQSPRYKIIEKRQSVAFWCNPISGHATLYWYQQILGQGPKLLIQFQNNGVVDDSQLPKDRFSAERLKGVDSTLKIQPAKLEDSAVYLCASSFTSGSSYEQYFGPGTRLTVT.